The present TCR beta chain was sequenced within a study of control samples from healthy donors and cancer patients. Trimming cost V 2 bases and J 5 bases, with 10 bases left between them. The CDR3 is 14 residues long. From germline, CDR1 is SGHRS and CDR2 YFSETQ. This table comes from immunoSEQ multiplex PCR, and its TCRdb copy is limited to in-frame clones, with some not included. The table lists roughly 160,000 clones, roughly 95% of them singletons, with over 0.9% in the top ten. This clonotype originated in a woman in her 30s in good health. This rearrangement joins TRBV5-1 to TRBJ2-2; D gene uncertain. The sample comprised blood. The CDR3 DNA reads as TGCGCCAGCAGCTTAGCAGAGAGAACCGGGGAGCTGTTTTTT. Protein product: CASSLAERTGELFF.